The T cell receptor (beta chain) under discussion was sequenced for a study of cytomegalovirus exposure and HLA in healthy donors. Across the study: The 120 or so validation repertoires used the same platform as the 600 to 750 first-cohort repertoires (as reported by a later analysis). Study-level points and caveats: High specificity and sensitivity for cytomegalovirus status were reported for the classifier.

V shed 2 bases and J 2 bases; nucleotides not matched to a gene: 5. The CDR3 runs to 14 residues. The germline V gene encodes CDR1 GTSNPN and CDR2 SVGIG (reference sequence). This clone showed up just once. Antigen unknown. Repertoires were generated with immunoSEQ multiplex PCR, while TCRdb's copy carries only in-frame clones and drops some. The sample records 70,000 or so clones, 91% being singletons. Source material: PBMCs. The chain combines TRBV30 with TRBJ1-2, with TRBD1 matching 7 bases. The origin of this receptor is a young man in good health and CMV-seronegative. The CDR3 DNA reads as TGTGCCTGGAGTAGGGGGCGGGCCAACTATGGCTACACCTTC. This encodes CAWSRGRANYGYTF.